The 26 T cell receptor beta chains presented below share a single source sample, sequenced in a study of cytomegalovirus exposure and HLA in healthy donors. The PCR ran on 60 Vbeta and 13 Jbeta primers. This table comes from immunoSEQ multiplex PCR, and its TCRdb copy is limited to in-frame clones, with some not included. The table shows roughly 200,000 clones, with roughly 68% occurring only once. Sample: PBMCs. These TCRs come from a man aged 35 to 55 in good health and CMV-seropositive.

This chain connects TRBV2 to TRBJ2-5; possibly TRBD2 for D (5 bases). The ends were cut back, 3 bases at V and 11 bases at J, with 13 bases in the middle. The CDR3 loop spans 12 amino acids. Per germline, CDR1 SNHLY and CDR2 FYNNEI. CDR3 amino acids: CASSDSGWEQYF. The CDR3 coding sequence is TGTGCCAGCAGTGATTCGGGGTGGGAGCAGTACTTC.

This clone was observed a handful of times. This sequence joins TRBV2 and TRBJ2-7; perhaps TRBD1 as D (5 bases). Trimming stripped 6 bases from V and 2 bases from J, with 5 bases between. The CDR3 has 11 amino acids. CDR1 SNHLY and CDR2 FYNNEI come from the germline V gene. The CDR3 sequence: CASSRAYEQYF. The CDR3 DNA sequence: TGTGCCAGCAGCAGGGCCTACGAGCAGTACTTC.

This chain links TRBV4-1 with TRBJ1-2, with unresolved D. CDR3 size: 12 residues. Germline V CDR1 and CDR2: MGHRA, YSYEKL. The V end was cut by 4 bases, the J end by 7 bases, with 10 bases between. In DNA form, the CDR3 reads TGCGCCAGCAGCCCAGGCCCGTTTGGCTACACCTTC. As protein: CASSPGPFGYTF.

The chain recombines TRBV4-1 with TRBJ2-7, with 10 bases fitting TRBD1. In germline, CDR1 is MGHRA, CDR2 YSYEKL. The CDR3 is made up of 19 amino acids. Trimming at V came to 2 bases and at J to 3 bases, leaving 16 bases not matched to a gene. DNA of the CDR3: TGCGCCAGCAGCCAACGCCCCAGAAAGCCCGGGACAGGGGTCTACGAGCAGTACTTC. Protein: CASSQRPRKPGTGVYEQYF.

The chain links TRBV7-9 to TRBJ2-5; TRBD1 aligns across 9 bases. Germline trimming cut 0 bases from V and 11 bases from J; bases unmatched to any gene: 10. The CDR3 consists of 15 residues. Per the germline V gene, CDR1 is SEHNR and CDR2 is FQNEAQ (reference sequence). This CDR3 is CASSLARGQGSEQYF. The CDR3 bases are TGTGCCAGCAGCTTAGCACGGGGACAGGGTTCGGAGCAGTACTTC.

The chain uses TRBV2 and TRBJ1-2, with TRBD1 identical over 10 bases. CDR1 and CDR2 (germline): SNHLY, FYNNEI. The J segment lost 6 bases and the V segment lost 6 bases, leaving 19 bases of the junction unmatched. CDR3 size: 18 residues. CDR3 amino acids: CASSHGGAADRGYNGYTF. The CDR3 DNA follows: TGTGCCAGCAGCCACGGAGGTGCGGCGGACAGGGGGTATAATGGCTACACCTTC.

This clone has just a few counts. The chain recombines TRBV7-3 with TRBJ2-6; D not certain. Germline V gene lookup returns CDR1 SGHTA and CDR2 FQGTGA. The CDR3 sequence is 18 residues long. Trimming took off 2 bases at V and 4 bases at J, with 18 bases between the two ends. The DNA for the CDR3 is TGTGCCAGCAGCTTAGACAAGTCCCAACCCTGGGGGGCCAACGTCCTGACTTTC. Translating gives CASSLDKSQPWGANVLTF.

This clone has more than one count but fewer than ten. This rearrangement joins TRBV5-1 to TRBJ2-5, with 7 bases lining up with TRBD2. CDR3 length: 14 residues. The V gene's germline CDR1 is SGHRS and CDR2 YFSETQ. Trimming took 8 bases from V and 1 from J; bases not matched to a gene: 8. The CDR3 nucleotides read TGCGCCAGTATGATAGCGGGCCGCCAAGAGACCCAGTACTTC. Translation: CASMIAGRQETQYF.

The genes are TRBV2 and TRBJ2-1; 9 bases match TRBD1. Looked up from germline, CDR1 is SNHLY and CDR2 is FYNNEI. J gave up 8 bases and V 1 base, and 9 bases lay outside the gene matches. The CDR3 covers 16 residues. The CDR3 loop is CASSEEGGTGYDEQFF. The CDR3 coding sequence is TGTGCCAGCAGTGAAGAGGGGGGGACAGGGTACGATGAGCAGTTCTTC. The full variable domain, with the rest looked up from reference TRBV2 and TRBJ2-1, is EPEVTQTPSHQVTQMGQEVILRCVPISNHLYFYWYRQILGQKVEFLVSFYNNEISEKSEIFDDQFSVERPDGSNFTLKIRSTKLEDSAMYFCASSEEGGTGYDEQFFGPGTRLTVL.

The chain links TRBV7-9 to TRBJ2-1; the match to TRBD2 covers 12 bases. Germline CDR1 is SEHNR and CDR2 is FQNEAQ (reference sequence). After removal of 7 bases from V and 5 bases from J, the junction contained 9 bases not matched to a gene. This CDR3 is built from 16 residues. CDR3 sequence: CASTLRLAGDNNEQFF. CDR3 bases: TGTGCCAGCACCCTACGACTAGCGGGGGATAACAATGAGCAGTTCTTC.

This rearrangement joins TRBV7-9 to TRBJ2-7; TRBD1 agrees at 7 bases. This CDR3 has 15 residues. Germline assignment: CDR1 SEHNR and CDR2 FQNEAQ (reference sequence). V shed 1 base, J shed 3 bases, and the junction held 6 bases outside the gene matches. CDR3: CASSLERGLLYEQYF. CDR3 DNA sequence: TGTGCCAGCAGCTTAGAGAGGGGGCTACTCTACGAGCAGTACTTC.

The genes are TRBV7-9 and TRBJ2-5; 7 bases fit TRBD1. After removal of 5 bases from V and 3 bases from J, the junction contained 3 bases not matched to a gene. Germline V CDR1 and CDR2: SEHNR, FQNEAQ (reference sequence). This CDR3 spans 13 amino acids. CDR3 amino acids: CASSKGGEETQYF. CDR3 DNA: TGTGCCAGCAGCAAAGGGGGCGAAGAGACCCAGTACTTC. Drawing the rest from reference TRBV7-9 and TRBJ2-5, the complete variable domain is DTGVSQNPRHKITKRGQNVTFRCDPISEHNRLYWYRQTLGQGPEFLTYFQNEAQLEKSRLLSDRFSAERPKGSFSTLEIQRTEQGDSAMYLCASSKGGEETQYFGPGTRLLVL.

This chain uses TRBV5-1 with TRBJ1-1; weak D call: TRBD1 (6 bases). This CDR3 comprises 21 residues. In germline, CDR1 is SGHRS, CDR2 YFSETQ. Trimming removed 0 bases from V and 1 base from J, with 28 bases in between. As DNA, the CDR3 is TGCGCCAGCAGCTTGGTTGGGTCCCTAACGACGGACAGCCTCCCGAACACTGAAGCTTTCTTT. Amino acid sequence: CASSLVGSLTTDSLPNTEAFF.

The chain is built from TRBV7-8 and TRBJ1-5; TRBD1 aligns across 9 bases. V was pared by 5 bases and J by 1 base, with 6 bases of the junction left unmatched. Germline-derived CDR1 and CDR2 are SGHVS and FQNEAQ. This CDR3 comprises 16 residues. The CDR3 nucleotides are TGTGCCAGCAGCCCCAGGACAGGGGAAAGCAATCAGCCCCAGCATTTT. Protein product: CASSPRTGESNQPQHF.

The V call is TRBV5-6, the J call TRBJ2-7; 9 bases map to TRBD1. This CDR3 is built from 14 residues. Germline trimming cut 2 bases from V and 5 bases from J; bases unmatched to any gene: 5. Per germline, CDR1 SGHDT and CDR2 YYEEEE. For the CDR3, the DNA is TGTGCCAGCAGCTTAGGACAGGGGAGGGACGAGCAGTACTTC. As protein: CASSLGQGRDEQYF.

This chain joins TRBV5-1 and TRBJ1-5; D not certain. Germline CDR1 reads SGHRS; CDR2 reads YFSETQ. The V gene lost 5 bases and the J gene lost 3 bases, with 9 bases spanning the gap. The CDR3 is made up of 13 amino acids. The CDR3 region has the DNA TGCGCCAGCAGAGAGGGATTCAATCAGCCCCAGCATTTT. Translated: CASREGFNQPQHF.

This CDR3 reads CASTQGFEAFF. The CDR3 bases are TGTGCCAGCACCCAGGGCTTTGAAGCTTTCTTT. The V gene is TRBV6-5, the J gene TRBJ1-1; TRBD1 is a possible D gene (5 bases). The CDR3 is 11 residues long. V lost 7 bases, J lost 7 bases, and 10 bases lay in between. In germline, CDR1 is MNHEY, CDR2 SVGAGI.

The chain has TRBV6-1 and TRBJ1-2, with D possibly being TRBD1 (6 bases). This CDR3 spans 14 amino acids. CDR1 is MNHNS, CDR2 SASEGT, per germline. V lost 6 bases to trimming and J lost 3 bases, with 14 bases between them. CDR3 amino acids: CASRPGEGYYGYTF. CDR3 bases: TGTGCCAGCAGGCCAGGGGAAGGGTACTATGGCTACACCTTC.

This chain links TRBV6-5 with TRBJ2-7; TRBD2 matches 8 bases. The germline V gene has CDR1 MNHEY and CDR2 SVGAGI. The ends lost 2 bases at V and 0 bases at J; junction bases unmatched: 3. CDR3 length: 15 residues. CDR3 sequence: CASSYRGTSSYEQYF. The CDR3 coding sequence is TGTGCCAGCAGTTACAGGGGGACTAGCTCCTACGAGCAGTACTTC.

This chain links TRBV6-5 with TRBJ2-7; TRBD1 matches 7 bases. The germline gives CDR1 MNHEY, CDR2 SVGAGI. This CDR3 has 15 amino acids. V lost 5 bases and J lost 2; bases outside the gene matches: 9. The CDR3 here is CASSQRRDSPYEQYF. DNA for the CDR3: TGTGCCAGCAGTCAGCGCCGGGACAGCCCCTACGAGCAGTACTTC.

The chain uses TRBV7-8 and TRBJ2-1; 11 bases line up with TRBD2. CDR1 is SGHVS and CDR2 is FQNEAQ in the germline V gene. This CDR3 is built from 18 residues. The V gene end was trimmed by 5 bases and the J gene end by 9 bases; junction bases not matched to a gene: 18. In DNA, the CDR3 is TGTGCCAGCAGCCCCCGGACAGCGACTAGCGGGGCTGGGCCTGAGCAGTTCTTC. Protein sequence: CASSPRTATSGAGPEQFF.

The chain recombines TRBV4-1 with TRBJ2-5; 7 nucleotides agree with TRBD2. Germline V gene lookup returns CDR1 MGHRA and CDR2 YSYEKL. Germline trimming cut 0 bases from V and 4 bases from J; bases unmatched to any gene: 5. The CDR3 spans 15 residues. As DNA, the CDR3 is TGCGCCAGCAGCCAAGAGTGGGCTAGCGGAGAGACCCAGTACTTC. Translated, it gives CASSQEWASGETQYF.

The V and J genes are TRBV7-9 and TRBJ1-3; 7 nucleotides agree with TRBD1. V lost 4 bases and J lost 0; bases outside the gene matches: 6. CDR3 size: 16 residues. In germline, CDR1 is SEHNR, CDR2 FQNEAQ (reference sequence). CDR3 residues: CASSYTGENSGNTIYF. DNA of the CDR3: TGTGCCAGCAGCTATACAGGGGAAAACTCTGGAAACACCATATATTTT.

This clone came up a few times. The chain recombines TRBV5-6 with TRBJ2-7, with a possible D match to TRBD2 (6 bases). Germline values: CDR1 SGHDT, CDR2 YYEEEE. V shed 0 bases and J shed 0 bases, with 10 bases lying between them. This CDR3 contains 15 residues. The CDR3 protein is CASSLGGDFSYEQYF. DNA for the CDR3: TGTGCCAGCAGCTTGGGGGGGGACTTCTCCTACGAGCAGTACTTC.

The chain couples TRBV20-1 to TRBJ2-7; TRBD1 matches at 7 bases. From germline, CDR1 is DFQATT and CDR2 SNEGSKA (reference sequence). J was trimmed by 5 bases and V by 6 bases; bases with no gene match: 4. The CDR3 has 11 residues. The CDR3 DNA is TGCAGTGCCCTCGACAGGGACGAGCAGTACTTC. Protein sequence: CSALDRDEQYF.

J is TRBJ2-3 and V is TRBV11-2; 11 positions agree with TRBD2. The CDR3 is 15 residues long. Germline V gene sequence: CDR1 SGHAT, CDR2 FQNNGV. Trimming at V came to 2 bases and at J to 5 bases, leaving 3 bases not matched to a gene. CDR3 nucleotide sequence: TGTGCCAGCAGCTTAACTAGCGGGGGAAAAGATACGCAGTATTTT. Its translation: CASSLTSGGKDTQYF. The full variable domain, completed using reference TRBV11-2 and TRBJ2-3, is EAGVAQSPRYKIIEKRQSVAFWCNPISGHATLYWYQQILGQGPKLLIQFQNNGVVDDSQLPKDRFSAERLKGVDSTLKIQPAKLEDSAVYLCASSLTSGGKDTQYFGPGTRLTVL.